A selection of T cell receptor beta chains follows, all from one sample in a study of T-cell reconstitution after alpha-beta-depleted transplantation in children. TCRdb re-called the PCR reads with MiXCR, one entry per CDR3 protein. The sample consists of some 400,000 distinct CDR3 sequences, around 20% of them appearing once. The sequencing used PBMCs from the stem cell graft donor, collected from the stem cell graft. The receptors derive from a human donor who donated a stem cell graft to a child with acute myeloid leukemia. CDR3s include the opening cysteine and the closing phenylalanine or tryptophan. D genes are given only for firm matches. Rows give clone size only sometimes, using once, few, many, or a class for an expanded clone.

NA	TRBV25-1	TRBJ2-1	NA	TGTGCCAGCAGTGAGGGATCCCGGGATGAGCAGTTCTTC	CASSEGSRDEQFF
few	TRBV5-1	TRBJ2-1	TRBD1	TGCGCCAGCAGCCCGGGACAGGGGGCCCGGAATGAGCAGTTCTTC	CASSPGQGARNEQFF
NA	TRBV29-1	TRBJ1-2	TRBD1	TGCAGCGTTGATCGTTCAGGGGGAAGAGGCTACACCTTC	CSVDRSGGRGYTF
many	TRBV29-1	TRBJ2-1	TRBD2	TGCAGCGGTGATCGGACTAGCGGGAATCGTGGCAATGAGCAGTTCTTC	CSGDRTSGNRGNEQFF
NA	TRBV5-1	TRBJ2-3	NA	TGCGCCAGCCGGTCGTCAAGCACAGATACGCAGTATTTT	CASRSSSTDTQYF
many	TRBV12-3/TRBV12-4	TRBJ1-1	NA	TGTGCCAGCAGTCCTGGGGATCGGAACACTGAAGCTTTCTTT	CASSPGDRNTEAFF
NA	TRBV5-1	TRBJ2-7	TRBD2	TGCGCCAGCAGCTTCGGGAGGGACGGCGAGCAGTACTTC	CASSFGRDGEQYF
few	TRBV27	TRBJ2-1	TRBD2	TGTGCCAGCAGTTTTCTTACTAGCGGGTCGAATTACAATGAGCAGTTCTTC	CASSFLTSGSNYNEQFF
few	TRBV5-5	TRBJ2-3	TRBD2	TGTGCCAGCAGCTTGCCCCCCAGGGCTAGCGGACGCACAGATACGCAGTATTTT	CASSLPPRASGRTDTQYF
NA	TRBV12-3/TRBV12-4	TRBJ1-6	NA	TGTGCCAGCACCCAGCAAGGGGGTTCACCCCTCCACTTT	CASTQQGGSPLHF
many	TRBV7-6	TRBJ2-3	NA	TGTGCCAGCAGCTTAGGACTAGTTAGGGATACGCAGTATTTT	CASSLGLVRDTQYF
NA	TRBV7-3	TRBJ2-1	TRBD2	TGTGCCAGTAGCGGGAGCCAGGATAGCTCCTACAATGAGCAGTTCTTC	CASSGSQDSSYNEQFF
many	TRBV29-1	TRBJ2-3	TRBD1	TGCAGCGTTGAAGGGACAGGGCGTACAGATACGCAGTATTTT	CSVEGTGRTDTQYF
NA	TRBV12-3/TRBV12-4	TRBJ2-3	TRBD2	TGTGCCAGCAGTTTAGCGCTGAGACTAGCGGGAGACGCAGATACGCAGTATTTT	CASSLALRLAGDADTQYF
NA	TRBV5-1	TRBJ2-3	TRBD2	TGCGCCAGCAGCCGGGGAGCGGGAGTCGGGTCAGATACGCAGTATTTT	CASSRGAGVGSDTQYF
few	TRBV5-6	TRBJ2-7	NA	TGTGCCAGCAGCACTCCCGGGGACTTATCCTACGAGCAGTACTTC	CASSTPGDLSYEQYF
NA	TRBV3-1	TRBJ2-1	NA	TGTGCCAGCAGCCAAGATGTAGGGAGCTCCTACAATGAGCAGTTCTTC	CASSQDVGSSYNEQFF
few	TRBV27	TRBJ2-7	NA	TGTGCCAGCAGTTCAGAGGGCAAGAACTACGAGCAGTACTTC	CASSSEGKNYEQYF
NA	TRBV5-5	TRBJ1-2	NA	TGTGCCAGCAGCTCCGGGCCCTATGGCTACACCTTC	CASSSGPYGYTF
many	TRBV12-3/TRBV12-4	TRBJ2-1	TRBD2	TGTGCCAGCAGTTTGTACCCACCTCTAGCGGGAGTGCCCAATGAGCAGTTCTTC	CASSLYPPLAGVPNEQFF
NA	TRBV21-1	TRBJ2-5	NA	TGTGCCAGCCAGGAACCCGTGGGTCTAGAGACCCAGTACTTC	CASQEPVGLETQYF
NA	TRBV13	TRBJ2-1	TRBD2	TGTGCCAGCAGCCCTGGGACTAGCGTTAGTGGTGAGCAGTTCTTC	CASSPGTSVSGEQFF
NA	TRBV29-1	TRBJ2-5	NA	TGCAGCGCACAATCCTCGGACACGGGAGAGACCCAGTACTTC	CSAQSSDTGETQYF
few	TRBV28	TRBJ2-3	TRBD2	TGTGCCAGTAGGACTAGCGGGATCATGGCTACGCAGTATTTT	CASRTSGIMATQYF
few	TRBV10-3	TRBJ2-7	NA	TGTGCCATCAGTGAAGTCCCCGAATTCCTCTACGAGCAGTACTTC	CAISEVPEFLYEQYF
NA	TRBV28	TRBJ1-2	TRBD1	TGTGCCAGCAGTTTACCCACAGGGGGCAACTATGGCTACACCTTC	CASSLPTGGNYGYTF
many	TRBV29-1	TRBJ1-1	TRBD1	TGCAGCACAGGGGGTTTTGAAGCTTTCTTT	CSTGGFEAFF
NA	TRBV18	TRBJ2-3	TRBD1	TGTGCCAGCAAGGACAGGGGACGGGATACGCAGTATTTT	CASKDRGRDTQYF